This entry lists 6 T cell receptor beta chains sequenced from one sample in a study of T cells in localized non-small cell lung cancer. Sequencing used immunoSEQ multiplex PCR; TCRdb keeps in-frame clones, though not all of them. The sample records some 2,700 clones, approximately 30% being singletons. Sequencing used normal lung tissue next to the tumor, obtained before any cancer treatment. Receptors originate from a woman between 40 and 69 years old with stage II squamous cell lung carcinoma.

This clone is judged medium-sized. This chain uses TRBV11-3 with TRBJ2-2; 12 bases align to TRBD2. Germline V gene sequence: CDR1 SGHNT, CDR2 YENEEA. Trimming cost V 4 bases and J 7 bases; bases outside gene matches: 4. The CDR3 is 15 residues long. The CDR3 spells CASSSSGRAGGELFF. The CDR3 nucleotides read TGTGCCAGCAGCTCTAGCGGGAGGGCAGGCGGGGAGCTGTTTTTT. Variable domain in full (rest from reference TRBV11-3 and TRBJ2-2): EAGVVQSPRYKIIEKKQPVAFWCNPISGHNTLYWYLQNLGQGPELLIRYENEEAVDDSQLPKDRFSAERLKGVDSTLKIQPAELGDSAVYLCASSSSGRAGGELFFGEGSRLTVL.

This clone was seen only a few times. V is TRBV11-3 and J is TRBJ2-1, with 8 bases aligning to TRBD2. J gave up 7 bases and V 1 base, and 3 bases lay outside the gene matches. Germline V gene data show CDR1 as SGHNT and CDR2 as YENEEA. The CDR3 has 14 amino acids. CDR3 nucleotide sequence: TGTGCCAGCAGCTTAGGCGGGAGGTGGAATGAGCAGTTCTTC. It encodes CASSLGGRWNEQFF.

This clone turned up a few times. The genes are TRBV15 and TRBJ1-1; no definite D call. The CDR3 length is 15 residues. The ends were cut back, 1 base at V and 1 base at J, with 10 bases in the middle. Per the germline V gene, CDR1 is LNHNV and CDR2 is YYDKDF (reference sequence). Here the CDR3 reads CATSRGGPGNTEAFF. In DNA form, the CDR3 reads TGTGCCACCAGCAGAGGAGGGCCGGGGAACACTGAAGCTTTCTTT.

The chain combines TRBV7-6 with TRBJ2-1; 11 bases align to TRBD2. The CDR3 sequence is 15 residues long. CDR1 SGHVS and CDR2 FNYEAQ come from the germline V gene. V shed 5 bases and J 7 bases; nucleotides not matched to a gene: 7. The CDR3 here is CASSITSGSGNEQFF. CDR3 bases: TGTGCCAGCAGCATTACTAGCGGGAGCGGTAATGAGCAGTTCTTC.

The rearrangement links TRBV11-3 to TRBJ1-4; the D gene is possibly TRBD1 (5 bases). V was cut by 0 bases and J by 11 bases, with 13 bases left in between. CDR3 length: 14 amino acids. Germline assignment: CDR1 SGHNT and CDR2 YENEEA. CDR3: CASSLDLSGGKLFF. DNA of the CDR3: TGTGCCAGCAGCTTAGATCTTTCGGGGGGGAAACTGTTTTTT.

This clone was seen a handful of times. The chain uses TRBV28 and TRBJ1-4; possibly TRBD1 for D (6 bases). Trimming stripped 6 bases from V and 2 bases from J, with 10 bases between. The length of the CDR3 is 14 residues. CDR1 is MDHEN, CDR2 SYDVKM, per germline. The CDR3 sequence: CASRVQGTNEKLFF. CDR3 nucleotide sequence: TGTGCCAGCAGGGTACAGGGCACTAATGAAAAACTGTTTTTT.